These 2 T cell receptor beta chains came from one sample sequenced in a study of blood T cell repertoires in COVID-19. The data were produced by immunoSEQ multiplex PCR, yet TCRdb's version contains in-frame clones alone and is incomplete. The sample has about 340,000 clones; around 83% are singletons. Specimen: peripheral blood. The source is a man younger than 45 with active or convalescent COVID-19.

The chain is built from TRBV5-1 and TRBJ2-3, with 12 positions matching TRBD2. Germline trimming cut 0 bases from V and 9 bases from J; bases unmatched to any gene: 8. CDR1 SGHRS and CDR2 YFSETQ come from the germline V gene. The CDR3 spans 16 residues. Here the CDR3 reads CASSLAASGGARTQYF. The CDR3 DNA is TGCGCCAGCAGCTTGGCCGCTAGCGGGGGGGCTAGGACGCAGTATTTT.

The V gene is TRBV7-9, the J gene TRBJ2-7; 12 positions match TRBD2. J lost 3 bases, V lost 2 bases, and 14 bases had no gene match. In germline, CDR1 is SEHNR, CDR2 FQNEAQ (reference sequence). This CDR3 has 19 amino acids. CDR3 loop: CASSLTPLPRTSGDYEQYF. The DNA of the CDR3 is TGTGCCAGCAGCTTAACCCCCCTCCCCCGGACTAGCGGGGACTACGAGCAGTACTTC.